The clone carrying this T cell receptor beta chain has a count of ten or more. The target antigen is unknown. The entry originates in a study of CD8+CD57+ T cells in acquired aplastic anemia. For the study at large: Mean DNA quantity obtained from sorted CD4+ and CD8+ cells was about 3.5 ug.

Findings and limits, study-wide: Any difference that existed in CD8+ Simpson's diversity between patients and controls was not significant. The study identified about 30 CD8+ CDR3 sequences shared by patients and controls.

Genomic DNA provided the template from which TCR beta VDJ and CDR3 profiles were obtained. TCRdb passed the reads through MiXCR, listing each CDR3 protein once. The repertoire includes about 180,000 distinct CDR3 sequences, around 45% of them detected once, and about 2.9% sits in the top ten. Trimming took 1 base from V and 7 from J, leaving 10 bases between them. Germline-derived CDR1 and CDR2 are KGHDR and SFDVKD. This CDR3 has 14 residues. The TCR comes from a human donor in good health. The rearrangement joins TRBV24-1 to TRBJ2-1; D perhaps matches TRBD1 (6 bases). The material sequenced was sorted CD4+, CD8+, or CD8+CD57+ T cells (not recorded which) from PBMCs. CDR3 DNA sequence: TGTGCCACCAGTGATTTTGGGGGCGCGAATGAGCAGTTCTTC. Its translation is CATSDFGGANEQFF.